The present T cell receptor beta chain was sequenced within a study of blood T cell repertoires in COVID-19. Using immunoSEQ multiplex PCR, the repertoire was profiled, and TCRdb retains in-frame clones only, with some absent. The sample holds about 130,000 clones; more than 75% are singletons and the top ten take around 5%. This clone was seen a handful of times. Input material: peripheral blood. The receptor comes from a woman between 65 and 79 years old with COVID-19, enrolled during active disease.

The CDR3 DNA is TGTGCCAGCAGAAACAGGGGTATTATTTTACACTCTGGAAACACCATATATTTT. Its translation is CASRNRGIILHSGNTIYF. The J gene is TRBJ1-3, the V gene TRBV2; 7 nucleotides agree with TRBD1. V was pared by 6 bases and J by 0 bases, with 14 bases of the junction left unmatched. The CDR3 is 18 residues long. Germline CDR1 reads SNHLY; CDR2 reads FYNNEI. Supplemented by reference TRBV2 and TRBJ1-3, the full variable domain reads EPEVTQTPSHQVTQMGQEVILRCVPISNHLYFYWYRQILGQKVEFLVSFYNNEISEKSEIFDDQFSVERPDGSNFTLKIRSTKLEDSAMYFCASRNRGIILHSGNTIYFGEGSWLTVV.